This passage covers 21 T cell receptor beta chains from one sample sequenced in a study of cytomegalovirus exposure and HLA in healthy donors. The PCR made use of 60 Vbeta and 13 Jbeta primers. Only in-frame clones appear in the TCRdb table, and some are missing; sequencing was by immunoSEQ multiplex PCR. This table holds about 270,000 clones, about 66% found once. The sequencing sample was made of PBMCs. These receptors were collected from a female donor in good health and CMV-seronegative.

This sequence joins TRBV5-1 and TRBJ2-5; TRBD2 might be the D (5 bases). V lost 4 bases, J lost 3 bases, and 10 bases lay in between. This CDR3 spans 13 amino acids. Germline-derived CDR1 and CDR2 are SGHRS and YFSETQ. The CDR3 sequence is CASSHRTEETQYF. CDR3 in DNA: TGCGCCAGCAGCCACCGGACTGAAGAGACCCAGTACTTC.

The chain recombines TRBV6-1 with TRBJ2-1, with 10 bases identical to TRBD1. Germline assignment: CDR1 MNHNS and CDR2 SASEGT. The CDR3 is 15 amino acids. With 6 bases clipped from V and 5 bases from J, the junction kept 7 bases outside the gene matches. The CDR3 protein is CASSPGDRGHNEQFF. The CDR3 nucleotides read TGTGCCAGCAGCCCAGGGGACAGGGGCCACAATGAGCAGTTCTTC.

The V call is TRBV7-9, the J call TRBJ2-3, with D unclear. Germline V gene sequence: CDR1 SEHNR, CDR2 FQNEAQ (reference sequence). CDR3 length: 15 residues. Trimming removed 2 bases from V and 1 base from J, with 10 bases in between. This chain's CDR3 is CASSLYTSGTDTQYF. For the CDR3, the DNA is TGTGCCAGCAGCTTATACACCTCCGGCACAGATACGCAGTATTTT.

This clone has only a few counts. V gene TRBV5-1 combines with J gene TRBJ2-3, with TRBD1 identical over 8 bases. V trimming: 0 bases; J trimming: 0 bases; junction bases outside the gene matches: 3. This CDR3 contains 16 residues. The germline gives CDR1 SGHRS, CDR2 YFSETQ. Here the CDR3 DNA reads TGCGCCAGCAGCTTGGCGGACAGGGAAAGCACAGATACGCAGTATTTT. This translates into CASSLADRESTDTQYF.

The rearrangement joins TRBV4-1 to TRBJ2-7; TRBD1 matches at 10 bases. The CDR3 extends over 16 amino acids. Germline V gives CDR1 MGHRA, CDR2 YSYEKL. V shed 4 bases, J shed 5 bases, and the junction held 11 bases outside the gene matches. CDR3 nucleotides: TGCGCCAGCAGCCTTACGGGACAGGGGAAGGGCGACGAGCAGTACTTC. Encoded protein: CASSLTGQGKGDEQYF.

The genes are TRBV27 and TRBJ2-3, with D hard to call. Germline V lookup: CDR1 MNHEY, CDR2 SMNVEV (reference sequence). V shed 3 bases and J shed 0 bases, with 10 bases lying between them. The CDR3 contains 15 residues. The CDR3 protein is CASSFRLTSTDTQYF. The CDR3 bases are TGTGCCAGCAGTTTCAGACTTACGAGCACAGATACGCAGTATTTT.

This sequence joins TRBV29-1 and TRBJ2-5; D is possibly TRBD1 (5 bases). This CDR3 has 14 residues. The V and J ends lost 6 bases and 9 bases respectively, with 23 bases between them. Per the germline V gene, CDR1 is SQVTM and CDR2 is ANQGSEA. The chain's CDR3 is CSVMSRGIFEPQYF. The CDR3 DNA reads TGCAGCGTGATGTCAAGGGGCATATTTGAGCCCCAGTACTTC.

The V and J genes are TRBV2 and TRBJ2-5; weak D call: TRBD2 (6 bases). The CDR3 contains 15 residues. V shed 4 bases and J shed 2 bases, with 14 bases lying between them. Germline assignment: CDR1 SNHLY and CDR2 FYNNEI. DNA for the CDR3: TGTGCCAGCAGTGTTGCGGGGCATCTTCAAGAGACCCAGTACTTC. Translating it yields CASSVAGHLQETQYF.

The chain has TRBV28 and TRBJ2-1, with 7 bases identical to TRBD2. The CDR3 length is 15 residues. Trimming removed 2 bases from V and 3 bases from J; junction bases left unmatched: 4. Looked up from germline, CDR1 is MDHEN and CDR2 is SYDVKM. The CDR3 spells CASSLSGTLYNEQFF. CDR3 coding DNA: TGTGCCAGCAGTTTAAGCGGGACGCTCTACAATGAGCAGTTCTTC.

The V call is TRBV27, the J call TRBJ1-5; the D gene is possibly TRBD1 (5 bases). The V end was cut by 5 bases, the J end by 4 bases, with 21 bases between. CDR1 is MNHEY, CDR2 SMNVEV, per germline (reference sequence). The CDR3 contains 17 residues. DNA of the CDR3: TGTGCCAGCAGTCCAGGGACTCTGAGTGGCGTAAATCAGCCCCAGCATTTT. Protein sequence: CASSPGTLSGVNQPQHF.

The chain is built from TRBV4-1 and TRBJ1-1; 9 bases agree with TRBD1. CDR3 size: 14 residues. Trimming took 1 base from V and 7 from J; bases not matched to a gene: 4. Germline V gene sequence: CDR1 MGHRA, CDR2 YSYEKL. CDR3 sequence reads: CASSQGVDRGEAFF. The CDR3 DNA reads TGCGCCAGCAGCCAAGGGGTGGACAGGGGTGAAGCTTTCTTT.

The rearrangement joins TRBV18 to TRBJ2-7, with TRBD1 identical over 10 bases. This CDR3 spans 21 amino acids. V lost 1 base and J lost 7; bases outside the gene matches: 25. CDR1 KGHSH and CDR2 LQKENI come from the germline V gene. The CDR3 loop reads CASSPRLILVVGTGVSREQYF. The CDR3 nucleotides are TGTGCCAGCTCACCACGACTCATTTTGGTGGTGGGGACAGGGGTGAGCAGAGAGCAGTACTTC.

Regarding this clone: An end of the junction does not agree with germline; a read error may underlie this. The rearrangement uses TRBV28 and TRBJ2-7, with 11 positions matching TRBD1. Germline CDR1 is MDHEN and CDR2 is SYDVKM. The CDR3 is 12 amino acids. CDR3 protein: CASSLGQGGFAF. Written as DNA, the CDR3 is TGTGCCAGCAGTTTGGGACAGGGGGGGTTTGCCTTC.

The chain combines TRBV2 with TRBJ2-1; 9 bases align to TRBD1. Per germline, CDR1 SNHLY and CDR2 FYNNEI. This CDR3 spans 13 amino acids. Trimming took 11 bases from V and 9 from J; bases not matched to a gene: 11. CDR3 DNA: TGTGCCTGTTCCCGGGACAGGGTAACTGAGCAGTTCTTC. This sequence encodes CACSRDRVTEQFF. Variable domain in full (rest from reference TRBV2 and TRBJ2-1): EPEVTQTPSHQVTQMGQEVILRCVPISNHLYFYWYRQILGQKVEFLVSFYNNEISEKSEIFDDQFSVERPDGSNFTLKIRSTKLEDSAMYFCACSRDRVTEQFFGPGTRLTVL.

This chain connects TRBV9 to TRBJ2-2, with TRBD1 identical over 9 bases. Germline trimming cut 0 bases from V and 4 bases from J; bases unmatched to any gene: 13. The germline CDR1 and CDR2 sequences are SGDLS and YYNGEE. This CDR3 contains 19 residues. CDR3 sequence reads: CASSVAALRDRVATGELFF. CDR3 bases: TGTGCCAGCAGCGTAGCCGCCCTCCGGGACAGGGTTGCCACCGGGGAGCTGTTTTTT.

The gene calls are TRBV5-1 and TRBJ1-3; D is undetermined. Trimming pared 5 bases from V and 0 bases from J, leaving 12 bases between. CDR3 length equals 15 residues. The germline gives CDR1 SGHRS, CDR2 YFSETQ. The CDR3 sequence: CASRGEPNSGNTIYF. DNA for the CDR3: TGCGCCAGCAGGGGAGAGCCAAACTCTGGAAACACCATATATTTT.

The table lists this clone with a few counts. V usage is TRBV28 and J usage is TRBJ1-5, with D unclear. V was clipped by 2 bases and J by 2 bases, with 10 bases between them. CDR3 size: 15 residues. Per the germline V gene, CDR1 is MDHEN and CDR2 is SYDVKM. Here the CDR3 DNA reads TGTGCCAGCAGTTTAAGGAGGGTAGGCAATCAGCCCCAGCATTTT. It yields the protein CASSLRRVGNQPQHF.

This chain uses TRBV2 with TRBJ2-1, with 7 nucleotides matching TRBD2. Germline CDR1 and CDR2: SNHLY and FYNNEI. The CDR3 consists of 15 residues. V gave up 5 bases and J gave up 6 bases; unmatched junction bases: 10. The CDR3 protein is CASSSLGGSTNEQFF. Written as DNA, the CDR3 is TGTGCCAGCAGTAGCCTTGGCGGGAGCACCAATGAGCAGTTCTTC.

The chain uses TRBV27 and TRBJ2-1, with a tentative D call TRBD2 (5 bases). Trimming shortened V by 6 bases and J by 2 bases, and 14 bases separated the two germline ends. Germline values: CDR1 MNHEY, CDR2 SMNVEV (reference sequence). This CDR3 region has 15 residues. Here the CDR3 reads CASRPVGVTYNEQFF. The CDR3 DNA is TGTGCCAGCAGACCCGTCGGGGTCACCTACAATGAGCAGTTCTTC.

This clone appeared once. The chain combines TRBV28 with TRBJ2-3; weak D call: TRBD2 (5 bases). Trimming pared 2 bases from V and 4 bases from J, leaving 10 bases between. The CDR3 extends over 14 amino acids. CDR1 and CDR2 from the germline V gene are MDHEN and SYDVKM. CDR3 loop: CASSLRASPDTQYF. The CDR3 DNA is TGTGCCAGCAGTTTAAGGGCTAGCCCAGATACGCAGTATTTT.

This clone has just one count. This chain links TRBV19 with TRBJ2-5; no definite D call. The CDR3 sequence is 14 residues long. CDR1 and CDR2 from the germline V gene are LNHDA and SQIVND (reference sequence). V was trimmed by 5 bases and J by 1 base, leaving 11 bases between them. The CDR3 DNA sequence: TGTGCCAGTAGTGAAGCTTTAACCCAAGAGACCCAGTACTTC. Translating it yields CASSEALTQETQYF.